The rows below give T cell receptor beta chains drawn from one sample of a study of cytomegalovirus exposure and HLA in healthy donors. Sequencing used immunoSEQ multiplex PCR; TCRdb keeps in-frame clones, though not all of them. The sample contains around 350,000 clones, more than 80% of which appear only once. Sequencing was done on a sample of PBMCs. The receptors were sampled from a woman under 30 in good health and CMV-seronegative. Each CDR3 is given with its conserved first and last residue. Each record gives: D gene, clone size, V gene, J gene, CDR3 DNA, CDR3 protein. D genes are given only for firm matches. Expanded clones are given a class, and other clones once, few, many or no size at all.

>.|few|TRBV10-2|TRBJ1-5
TGCGCCAGCAGTGGGACACCCCAGCCCCAGCATTTT
CASSGTPQPQHF
>.|.|TRBV7-9|TRBJ1-2
TGTGCCAGCAGCCCCTGGGGGGGCAGTGGCTATGGCTACACCTTC
CASSPWGGSGYGYTF
>.|.|TRBV7-2|TRBJ2-3
TGTGCCAGCAGCGTTCAGGGGAGTCTTAGGGATACGCAGTATTTT
CASSVQGSLRDTQYF
>TRBD2|.|TRBV27|TRBJ2-5
TGTGCCAGCAGTCCCGGGACTAGCGGGGTACAAGAGACCCAGTACTTC
CASSPGTSGVQETQYF
>TRBD1|once|TRBV28|TRBJ1-1
TGTGCCAGCAGCAAAGACAGGGAAAAAGCTTTCTTT
CASSKDREKAFF
>.|.|TRBV4-1|TRBJ2-1
TGCGCCAGCAGCCAAGGGGGGACAAGTGAGCAGTTCTTC
CASSQGGTSEQFF
>TRBD1|.|TRBV9|TRBJ1-2
TGTGCCAGCAGGGACAGGGAAGAGCGAAGAGGCTACACCTTC
CASRDREERRGYTF
>.|.|TRBV5-1|TRBJ1-6
TGCGCCAGCACCGAGGGACCGGGACTCCCCGAAGCCTCCTATAATTCACCCCTCCACTTT
CASTEGPGLPEASYNSPLHF
>.|.|TRBV21-1|TRBJ1-6
.
CASSKVGGWGDGSPLHF
>.|.|TRBV29-1|TRBJ1-5
TGCAGCGTTGCGTCGGGGGGCAGGGGAGGGGAGCCCCAGCATTTT
CSVASGGRGGEPQHF
>TRBD2|.|TRBV5-1|TRBJ2-7
TGCGCCAGCAGCACGGGACTAGCGGGAAACGGGCTCGAGCAGTACTTC
CASSTGLAGNGLEQYF
>.|few|TRBV2|TRBJ1-2
TGTGCCAGCAGTGATATGGAGGAACCACCCCGCTATGGCTACACCTTC
CASSDMEEPPRYGYTF
>.|.|TRBV4-1|TRBJ2-7
TGCGCCAGCAGCCAAGGAGGAAGGGGATTGGACGAGCAGTACTTC
CASSQGGRGLDEQYF
>TRBD1|.|TRBV30|TRBJ1-3
TGTGCCTGGAGAGAACAGGGGGCTGGAAACACCATATATTTT
CAWREQGAGNTIYF
>.|.|TRBV6-8|TRBJ1-1
TGTGCCAGCCCGGGGGGGTTCACTGAAGCTTTCTTT
CASPGGFTEAFF
>TRBD1|.|TRBV29-1|TRBJ1-1
TGCAGCGTCCTCGGAGGGACAGCAAACACTGAAGCTTTCTTT
CSVLGGTANTEAFF
>TRBD1|.|TRBV30|TRBJ1-1
TGTGCCTGGAGTAGAGGGGACAGCACTGAAGCTTTCTTT
CAWSRGDSTEAFF
>.|.|TRBV5-5|TRBJ2-6
TGTGCCAGCAGCTTGTGGGCCTCTGGGGCCAACGTCCTGACTTTC
CASSLWASGANVLTF
>TRBD2|.|TRBV30|TRBJ2-7
TGTGCCTGGAGGTTACCGGGACTAGCGGGAGGTCCTAGCTCCTACGAGCAGTACTTC
CAWRLPGLAGGPSSYEQYF
>.|.|TRBV10-1|TRBJ1-1
TGCGCCAGCAGTCCAGGAGGGGGGGGGTCCACTGAAGCTTTCTTT
CASSPGGGGSTEAFF
>TRBD1|.|TRBV7-9|TRBJ2-5
TGTGCCAGCAGCTTACAGGGGGCGTACGGGAGAGGAGAGACCCAGTACTTC
CASSLQGAYGRGETQYF
>.|.|TRBV7-9|TRBJ2-3
TGTGCCAGCAGCTTAGACCCGGGGACGCAGTATTTT
CASSLDPGTQYF
>TRBD1|.|TRBV6-1|TRBJ1-2
TGTGCCATCACAGGGGGGAGCTATGGCTACACCTTC
CAITGGSYGYTF
>TRBD2|.|TRBV5-1|TRBJ2-1
TGCGCCAGTACGGAACCGGGACTAGCGGGCGACAATGAGCAGTTCTTC
CASTEPGLAGDNEQFF
>TRBD1|.|TRBV27|TRBJ1-2
TGTGCCAGCAGTCCTACAGGGGGCGGGTATGGCTACACCTTC
CASSPTGGGYGYTF
>.|.|TRBV2|TRBJ2-7
TGTGCCAGCATGAAAAGACTTACGAACCACGAGCAGTACTTC
CASMKRLTNHEQYF
>TRBD1|.|TRBV27|TRBJ2-7
TGTGCCAGCAGTCCAAGACCGGGGACAGTGTACGAGCAGTACTTC
CASSPRPGTVYEQYF
>TRBD2|.|TRBV30|TRBJ2-1
TGTGCCTGCTCTAGCGGGGGCTACAATGAGCAGTTCTTC
CACSSGGYNEQFF
>TRBD2|.|TRBV6-5|TRBJ2-2
TGTGCCAGCACCCCCCCGGGGGGGAGCGGGGAGCTGTTTTTT
CASTPPGGSGELFF
>.|.|TRBV7-9|TRBJ2-7
TGTGCCAGCAGCTTCGACAGGGGAGGGTACGAGCAGTACTTC
CASSFDRGGYEQYF
>.|.|TRBV18|TRBJ1-1
TGTGCCAGCTCACTGGACACGAACACTGAAGCTTTCTTT
CASSLDTNTEAFF
>TRBD2|.|TRBV10-1|TRBJ2-3
TGCGCCAGCAGTGAGTCGGGAGCGGGGGGGAATACGCAGTATTTT
CASSESGAGGNTQYF
>TRBD2|.|TRBV9|TRBJ2-1
TGTGCCAGCAGCAGACGACTAGCGCGGCCCAACAATGAGCAGTTCTTC
CASSRRLARPNNEQFF
>.|.|TRBV2|TRBJ2-7
TGTGCCAGCAGTACACAGGGAATGTACTACGAGCAGTACTTC
CASSTQGMYYEQYF
>.|few|TRBV4-1|TRBJ1-2
TGCGCCAGCAGCCACCACGTTACGAGAGAGTATGGCTACACCTTC
CASSHHVTREYGYTF
>.|.|TRBV27|TRBJ2-1
TGTGCCAGCAGTTTATCCAGGGCAAATGAGCAGTTCTTC
CASSLSRANEQFF
>.|.|TRBV29-1|TRBJ2-1
TGCAGCGTCGTATCCGGGACTCAATACAATGAGCAGTTCTTC
CSVVSGTQYNEQFF
>.|once|TRBV7-3|TRBJ2-3
TGTGCCAGCAGCTTAACGGGCGGCTCGGGGGATACGCAGTATTTT
CASSLTGGSGDTQYF
>.|.|TRBV30|TRBJ1-2
TGTGCCTGGAGTTTCAGGGCCGCCTATGGCTACACCTTC
CAWSFRAAYGYTF
>TRBD2|.|TRBV19|TRBJ2-5
TGTGCCAGTAGTAAGACTAGCGGAGAGTACCAAGAGACCCAGTACTTC
CASSKTSGEYQETQYF
>.|.|TRBV9|TRBJ2-7
TGTGCCAGCAGCGTAGGTGAGACGGGTTCCTACGAGCAGTACTTC
CASSVGETGSYEQYF
>.|.|TRBV28|TRBJ1-1
TGTGCCACCAACCTGGCCCTGAAAGCTTTCTTT
CATNLALKAFF
>TRBD2|.|TRBV29-1|TRBJ2-1
TGCAGCGGGACTAGCGGGAGTGAAAATGAGCAGTTCTTC
CSGTSGSENEQFF
>.|.|TRBV27|TRBJ1-5
TGTGCCAGCAGTTCATTAAGCTCCGATCAGCCCCAGCATTTT
CASSSLSSDQPQHF
>.|once|TRBV28|TRBJ2-2
TGTGCCAGCAGTTTTGAGTCAACCGGGGAGCTGTTTTTT
CASSFESTGELFF
>.|.|TRBV6-5|TRBJ1-2
TGTGCCAGCGGGTCAGGGTCGGGCTATGGCTACACCTTC
CASGSGSGYGYTF
>TRBD2|.|TRBV27|TRBJ2-1
TGTGCCAGCAGTTCCCATAGCGGGGGGGCCGAGTCCTACAATGAGCAGTTCTTC
CASSSHSGGAESYNEQFF
>TRBD1|.|TRBV5-6|TRBJ1-2
TGTGCCAGCAGCTTAGGACAGGGGGCGAGCTACACCTTC
CASSLGQGASYTF
>.|.|TRBV27|TRBJ2-1
TGTGCCAGCACCCAACTCCGGGGTCCCTACAATGAGCAGTTCTTC
CASTQLRGPYNEQFF
>.|.|TRBV7-6|TRBJ2-7
TGTGCCAGCAGCCCCCTTTACCGAACCGAGTCTCGTGAGCAGTACTTC
CASSPLYRTESREQYF
>.|.|TRBV10-1|TRBJ2-7
TGCGCCAGCAGTGCGGGAGAAACCTACGAGCAGTACTTC
CASSAGETYEQYF
>.|.|TRBV27|TRBJ2-3
TGTGCCAGCAGTTTACTCGGGACATCTAGCACAGATACGCAGTATTTT
CASSLLGTSSTDTQYF
>.|.|TRBV9|TRBJ1-1
TGTGCCAGCAGCGTAGGTAGGGGGAACACTGAAGCTTTCTTT
CASSVGRGNTEAFF
>TRBD2|.|TRBV19|TRBJ2-7
TGTGCCAGTAGTGCCGGGACTACCTACGAGCAGTACTTC
CASSAGTTYEQYF
>.|.|TRBV27|TRBJ2-1
TGTGCCAGCAGTTTAATGGCAGGGGAATACAATGAGCAGTTCTTC
CASSLMAGEYNEQFF
>TRBD2|.|TRBV6-5|TRBJ2-7
TGTGCCAGCAGAAGAAGCGGGAGGGCCGGCGAGCAGTACTTC
CASRRSGRAGEQYF
>.|.|TRBV5-1|TRBJ2-2
TGCGCCAGCAGCTTGGTGCCGGCGGCAAACACCGGGGAGCTGTTTTTT
CASSLVPAANTGELFF
>.|.|TRBV9|TRBJ2-7
TGTGCCAGCAGCCCGGGGTACGGGCCTTACGAGCAGTACTTC
CASSPGYGPYEQYF
>TRBD1|few|TRBV14|TRBJ1-6
TGTGCCAGCAGTAGGGTGTATCAGGGGGCAAATTCACCCCTCCACTTT
CASSRVYQGANSPLHF
>TRBD1|.|TRBV4-1|TRBJ1-2
TGCGCCAGCAGCCAAGAAGGGGGACAGGGCAGGGCGGGCTATGGCTACACCTTC
CASSQEGGQGRAGYGYTF